Described below is a single T cell receptor (beta chain) sequence and its context. Its target antigen remains unknown. No qualities accompany the bases; no much larger clone lies one base away. This specimen belongs to a study of OX40 agonist ivuxolimab in advanced cancers. At the level of the whole study: The costimulatory receptor OX40 (CD134) was targeted by ivuxolimab, a fully human IgG2 agonistic monoclonal antibody. The dose-escalation cohort was about 83% male with a mean age of approximately 59 years, ranging from roughly 20 to 85. Of the roughly 51 patients in dose escalation, 19 had hepatocellular carcinoma, approximately 15 had melanoma, 9 had renal cell carcinoma and 9 had head and neck cancer. Prior anti-PD-1, anti-PD-L1 or anti-CTLA-4 therapy was permitted, and checkpoint inhibitors had been received by 40% to 50% of dose-escalation patients. The monotherapy dose-escalation portion (N of about 50 patients) of the phase I ivuxolimab trial is reported in the paper. Partial responses occurred in three dose-escalation patients, of whom one had hepatocellular carcinoma and two had cutaneous melanoma. The purpose of peripheral TCRbeta sequencing was to test whether ivuxolimab changed TCR sequence diversity and led to clonal T-cell expansion. Intravenous ivuxolimab was administered to patients every 2 weeks at six dose levels: 0.01, 0.1, 0.3, 1.5, 3 and 10 mg/kg.

Points the paper makes about the study in general: The antigen specificity of the peripheral T cells that underwent clonal expansion was not determined. After ivuxolimab, CD8+ T cells had more expanded clones than CD4+ T cells on average. At doses of 0.1 to 3.0 mg/kg, clonal expansion of both CD4+ and CD8+ blood T cells was observed from baseline to week 6. In the 0.1-3.0 mg/kg groups, partial responders had among the lowest normalized peripheral clonal expansion, particularly in CD8+ T cells. Low levels of normalized T-cell clonal expansion were also seen in some nonresponding patients.

Genomic DNA was isolated from the sorted cells so that the TCRbeta CDR3 region could be sequenced. The immunoSEQ Assay was used for sequencing of TCRbeta CDR3 regions. Sourced from immuneACCESS, this table was stored by TCRdb with only in-frame sequences that have V and J called. A share of the clones is absent; for the studies checked, an unresolved V gene accounts for under half, and the remainder has no known explanation. Here the sample has about 71,000 clones; about 93% occur a single time. The biggest ten clones account for 15% to 19% of the sample. Patients with autoimmune disease history or receiving systemic immunosuppression were excluded from the trial. Peripheral blood for TCR sequencing was collected from all dose cohorts at baseline, on cycle 4 day 1, and on cycle 7 day 1. Samples were obtained from an open-label, multicenter, first-in-human phase I dose-escalation trial of ivuxolimab. Adults with locally advanced or metastatic melanoma, renal cell carcinoma, hepatocellular carcinoma or head and neck squamous cell carcinoma were enrolled in the trial. Before TCR sequencing, CD4+ T cells and CD8+ T cells were sorted from peripheral blood as separate populations.

Material: CD4+ or CD8+ T cells sorted from blood, obtained in a trial of the OX40 agonist ivuxolimab. This clonotype was sampled from an adult with an advanced solid tumor such as melanoma, head and neck, liver or kidney cancer.

The DNA sequence is as follows: TGTGCCAGCAGCTCCCGACAGGGCTACAATCAGCCCCAGCATTTT. Its amino acids are CASSSRQGYNQPQHF. The receptor chain draws on TRBV6-1 and TRBJ1-5; the junction holds 7 bases that match TRBD1. Relative to germline, V is missing 6 bases and J is missing 3 bases, with 8 bases of the junction outside any gene match. CDR1 and CDR2 are drawn from the germline V gene: MNHNS, SASEGT. There are 15 amino acids in the CDR3, from cysteine to phenylalanine inclusive. The entry retains the CDR3 DNA only, 45 bases that are in frame from base 1.